This T cell receptor (beta chain) was obtained from a study of T cells in Graves' hyperthyroidism and ophthalmopathy. Study-level background: The blood sample was taken at first diagnosis, before treatment began.

V was cut by 4 bases and J by 0 bases, with 10 bases left in between. CDR1 and CDR2 (germline): SEHNR, FQNEAQ (reference sequence). This CDR3 comprises 14 residues. Graves' hyperthyroidism was deemed stable absent ophthalmopathy progression within 18 months. PBMCs were obtained from 10 ml fresh peripheral blood. This clonotype has at least ten counts. Its antigen is not known. Broader study findings: Ophthalmopathy got predicted by the model a median around six months before its onset.

Amplification yielded TCR beta CDR3 regions, with RNA transcripts as the source. TCR CDR3 regions were first amplified by RT-PCR with HTBI primers. TCRdb re-called the multiplex PCR reads through MiXCR, storing one row per CDR3 protein. Among approximately 530,000 distinct CDR3 sequences listed, 16% were seen once. The chain combines TRBV7-9 with TRBJ2-7; possible D gene TRBD2, 6 bases. Sequencing was performed on blood. The TCR sequence derives from a woman between 18 and 29 years old with Graves' hyperthyroidism. The CDR3 loop reads CASSSWRDSYEQYF. The CDR3 DNA reads TGTGCCAGCAGCTCATGGAGGGACTCCTACGAGCAGTACTTC.